A single sample gave rise to the 26 T cell receptor beta chains below, sequenced in a study of identical twins. Via MiXCR, TCRdb re-called the 5' RACE reads, giving one row per CDR3 protein. The sample yields about 890,000 distinct CDR3 sequences, 9% to 15% seen once. The same specimen was also included in a second study, on yellow fever vaccine responses in identical twins.

The specimen was PBMCs. Receptors were obtained from a young woman in good health.

The chain employs TRBV5-1 and TRBJ2-2; TRBD2 matches 10 bases. This CDR3 is built from 16 residues. The junction had 9 bases not matched to a gene; V was cut back by 4 bases and J by 6 bases. CDR1 and CDR2 from the germline V gene are SGHRS and YFSETQ. CDR3 loop: CASSVATSGASGELFF. CDR3 in DNA: TGCGCCAGCAGCGTCGCTACTAGCGGGGCGTCCGGGGAGCTGTTTTTT. Looking up the rest from reference TRBV5-1 and TRBJ2-2 gives the full variable domain: KAGVTQTPRYLIKTRGQQVTLSCSPISGHRSVSWYQQTPGQGLQFLFEYFSETQRNKGNFPGRFSGRQFSNSRSEMNVSTLELGDSALYLCASSVATSGASGELFFGEGSRLTVL.

This clonotype has more than one count but fewer than ten. The rearrangement joins TRBV20-1 to TRBJ2-5; 15 bases are shared with TRBD2. The CDR3 is 17 amino acids. Germline CDR1 DFQATT, CDR2 SNEGSKA (reference sequence). V shed 0 bases and J 5 bases; nucleotides not matched to a gene: 7. The CDR3 region has the DNA TGCAGTGCTAGAGATTCGGGACTAGCGGGAGGTCAGGAGACCCAGTACTTC. Encoded protein: CSARDSGLAGGQETQYF.

The genes are TRBV6-1 and TRBJ2-1; TRBD2 aligns across 7 bases. V shed 6 bases and J 4 bases; nucleotides not matched to a gene: 9. The CDR3 spans 15 residues. From germline, CDR1 is MNHNS and CDR2 SASEGT. The CDR3 coding sequence is TGTGCCAGCAGGACTCCAGGGAGGGCGTACAATGAGCAGTTCTTC. Its translation: CASRTPGRAYNEQFF.

This clonotype was seen only a few times. The chain joins TRBV5-4 to TRBJ1-2; TRBD1 might be the D (5 bases). The CDR3 contains 15 residues. Trimming left V 0 bases short and J 4 bases short, with 13 bases between. CDR1 SGHNT and CDR2 YYREEE come from the germline V gene (reference sequence). DNA for the CDR3: TGTGCCAGCAGCTTGGCCGCGGGGGACGGCTATGGCTACACCTTC. Translated, it gives CASSLAAGDGYGYTF.

This clonotype was seen a handful of times. The CDR3 loop reads CASSIRGNEQFF. As DNA, the CDR3 is TGCGCCAGCAGCATTAGGGGGAATGAGCAGTTCTTC. The chain uses TRBV5-1 and TRBJ2-1; D is perhaps TRBD1 (6 bases). V was cut by 4 bases and J by 7 bases, with 9 bases left in between. The V gene's germline CDR1 is SGHRS and CDR2 YFSETQ. The CDR3 consists of 12 residues.

The CDR3 region is CSANENTEAFF. In DNA form, the CDR3 reads TGCAGTGCTAACGAGAACACTGAAGCTTTCTTT. The chain has TRBV20-1 and TRBJ1-1; D not resolved. This CDR3 contains 11 residues. Trimming left V 4 bases short and J 1 base short, with 4 bases between. Germline V gives CDR1 DFQATT, CDR2 SNEGSKA (reference sequence).

This clonotype showed up just a few times. This sequence joins TRBV5-1 and TRBJ2-3; D gene uncertain. The CDR3 runs to 15 residues. Deletions cut 0 bases from V and 6 bases from J, with 14 bases between. Germline values: CDR1 SGHRS, CDR2 YFSETQ. The CDR3 is CASSLEGRPRDTQYF. The CDR3 coding sequence is TGCGCCAGCAGCTTGGAAGGACGCCCGAGGGATACGCAGTATTTT.

V gene TRBV12-3 or TRBV12-4 combines with J gene TRBJ2-5; weak D call: TRBD2 (6 bases). The CDR3 runs to 13 residues. The V gene lost 5 bases and the J gene lost 4 bases, with 11 bases spanning the gap. The CDR3 region has the DNA TGTGCCAGCAGTATGCGGGGAAGAGAGACCCAGTACTTC. This codes for CASSMRGRETQYF.

This clonotype was seen repeatedly, ten times or more. The V call is TRBV9, the J call TRBJ2-1; 12 bases map to TRBD2. V shed 3 bases and J 8 bases; nucleotides not matched to a gene: 6. Germline V gives CDR1 SGDLS, CDR2 YYNGEE. This CDR3 is built from 15 residues. The CDR3 nucleotides are TGTGCCAGCAGCGCCCAGACTAGCGGGAGAGATGAGCAGTTCTTC. This encodes CASSAQTSGRDEQFF.

This chain joins TRBV15 and TRBJ2-1; D is perhaps TRBD2 (7 bases). This CDR3 comprises 16 residues. Germline loops: CDR1 LNHNV, CDR2 YYDKDF (reference sequence). Trimming took 5 bases from V and 2 from J, leaving 16 bases between them. For the CDR3, the DNA is TGTGCCACCAGCCCGCGAGGAGGGGGGGCCTACAATGAGCAGTTCTTC. Protein product: CATSPRGGGAYNEQFF.

This clonotype was recorded a few times. The chain recombines TRBV5-1 with TRBJ2-1, with D possibly TRBD2 on 6 matching bases. The CDR3 has 12 residues. Germline V CDR1 and CDR2: SGHRS, YFSETQ. The V end was cut by 2 bases, the J end by 8 bases, with 8 bases between. CDR3 protein: CASSFQRDEQFF. The CDR3 bases are TGCGCCAGCAGCTTTCAGCGGGATGAGCAGTTCTTC.

This clonotype was counted only a few times. The chain combines TRBV5-1 with TRBJ2-7; no clear D. There are 13 residues in the CDR3. CDR1 and CDR2 (germline): SGHRS, YFSETQ. Deletions cut 4 bases from V and 2 bases from J, with 10 bases between. CDR3 nucleotide sequence: TGCGCCAGCAGCATAGAGACAACCTACGAGCAGTACTTC. It codes for CASSIETTYEQYF.

This chain links TRBV28 with TRBJ2-1, with no clear D. The V and J ends lost 4 bases and 6 bases respectively, with 10 bases between them. CDR1 is MDHEN, CDR2 SYDVKM, per germline. The CDR3 consists of 13 residues. The CDR3 protein is CASSYRYINEQFF. CDR3 coding DNA: TGTGCCAGCAGTTATCGCTACATCAATGAGCAGTTCTTC.

CDR3 region: CASSPTVNQPQHF. In DNA form, the CDR3 reads TGTGCCAGCAGCCCGACAGTTAATCAGCCCCAGCATTTT. V and J are TRBV21-1 and TRBJ1-5; the table names TRBD1, a call not compared with the DNA. TRBV21-1 is labeled a pseudogene. CDR3 length equals 13 residues.

The J gene is TRBJ1-5, the V gene TRBV5-4, with TRBD1 matching 12 bases. The germline CDR1 and CDR2 sequences are SGHNT and YYREEE (reference sequence). V was clipped by 0 bases and J by 2 bases; unmatched bases: 9. The CDR3 covers 19 residues. The CDR3 DNA follows: TGTGCCAGCAGCTTGGACTATGGGACAGGGGGCTTGGGCAATCAGCCCCAGCATTTT. Translating it yields CASSLDYGTGGLGNQPQHF.

The chain is built from TRBV19 and TRBJ2-1; 8 nucleotides line up with TRBD1. V lost 7 bases, J lost 6 bases, and 8 bases stayed unmatched. The CDR3 extends over 14 amino acids. Germline CDR1 and CDR2: LNHDA and SQIVND (reference sequence). The CDR3 spells CASKGDRLSNEQFF. The CDR3 DNA reads as TGTGCCAGTAAGGGGGACAGGTTGAGCAATGAGCAGTTCTTC.

The V and J genes are TRBV6-1 and TRBJ1-4; D ambiguous. The CDR3 loop spans 12 amino acids. Looked up from germline, CDR1 is MNHNS and CDR2 is SASEGT. V was cut by 8 bases and J by 3 bases, with 7 bases left in between. The CDR3 DNA follows: TGTGCCAGCGGCCGGCCTAATGAAAAACTGTTTTTT. Protein product: CASGRPNEKLFF.

In its sample, this clonotype was seen a few times. The chain employs TRBV28 and TRBJ1-5; D is ambiguous. The length of the CDR3 is 16 residues. Germline V gene sequence: CDR1 MDHEN, CDR2 SYDVKM. V was clipped by 7 bases and J by 1 base, with 17 bases between them. CDR3 residues: CASNISPVLSNQPQHF. CDR3 bases: TGTGCCAGCAACATCAGTCCGGTTTTAAGCAATCAGCCCCAGCATTTT.

This chain connects TRBV6-2 or TRBV6-3 to TRBJ2-6; 8 bases are shared with TRBD2. J gave up 0 bases and V 8 bases, and 18 bases lay outside the gene matches. Per the germline V gene, CDR1 is MNHEY and CDR2 is SVGEGT. The CDR3 consists of 20 residues. CDR3 amino acids: CASLPGRGPVHSSGANVLTF. The CDR3 nucleotides read TGTGCCAGCCTCCCCGGGAGGGGCCCAGTGCATAGCTCTGGGGCCAACGTCCTGACTTTC.

This chain uses TRBV2 with TRBJ2-7; D is ambiguous. V was shortened by 3 bases and J by 2 bases, with 11 bases between the two germline ends. The CDR3 is 14 residues long. Germline V gives CDR1 SNHLY, CDR2 FYNNEI. CDR3 in amino acids: CASSEDPWAYEQYF. Here the CDR3 DNA reads TGTGCCAGCAGTGAGGACCCCTGGGCCTACGAGCAGTACTTC.

A few counts support this clonotype. This chain links TRBV10-3 with TRBJ2-2, with a possible D match to TRBD2 (6 bases). CDR3 length equals 14 residues. The ends were cut back, 9 bases at V and 1 base at J, with 12 bases in the middle. CDR1 and CDR2 (germline): ENHRY, SYGVKD. In DNA form, the CDR3 reads TGTGCCATGAGGGGACTGGTGAACACCGGGGAGCTGTTTTTT. It is translated as CAMRGLVNTGELFF.

The chain employs TRBV2 and TRBJ2-7; TRBD1 matches at 8 bases. Germline V gene data show CDR1 as SNHLY and CDR2 as FYNNEI. This CDR3 region has 14 residues. With 6 bases clipped from V and 1 base from J, the junction kept 5 bases outside the gene matches. The CDR3 sequence: CASRLNRGSYEQYV. The CDR3 region has the DNA TGTGCCAGCAGGCTAAACAGGGGGTCCTACGAGCAGTACGTC.

The sample holds a few counts of this clonotype. This chain connects TRBV7-8 to TRBJ2-5, with 8 bases fitting TRBD2. V shed 5 bases, J shed 2 bases, and the junction held 7 bases outside the gene matches. Germline CDR1 SGHVS, CDR2 FQNEAQ. The CDR3 contains 15 residues. The CDR3 protein is CASSPSGQRQETQYF. The CDR3 DNA follows: TGTGCCAGCAGCCCTAGCGGGCAACGTCAAGAGACCCAGTACTTC.

The chain joins TRBV5-1 to TRBJ2-5, with 10 bases that match TRBD2. Trimming cost V 0 bases and J 4 bases; bases outside gene matches: 3. This CDR3 is 15 amino acids long. CDR1 and CDR2 from the germline V gene are SGHRS and YFSETQ. The CDR3 loop is CASSLESSGGETQYF. The CDR3 region has the DNA TGCGCCAGCAGCTTGGAGTCTAGCGGGGGAGAGACCCAGTACTTC.

This clonotype appeared a few times. The chain links TRBV24-1 to TRBJ2-5; 7 positions match TRBD2. V was pared by 1 base and J by 5 bases, with 6 bases of the junction left unmatched. This CDR3 has 15 residues. The germline V gene has CDR1 KGHDR and CDR2 SFDVKD. CDR3 bases: TGTGCCACCAGTGATTTCGGGAGGCCGCAGGAGACCCAGTACTTC. Translating it yields CATSDFGRPQETQYF.

Turning to this clonotype: Since a much larger clone is just one base distant, this may be a read error. This chain connects TRBV6-5 to TRBJ2-1, with unresolved D. The CDR3 runs 11 residues. From germline, CDR1 is MNHEY and CDR2 SVGAGI. V was shortened by 7 bases and J by 6 bases, with 7 bases between the two germline ends. The CDR3 DNA reads TGTGCCAGCACCCAAAGCAATGAGCAGTTCTTC. This gives the protein CASTQSNEQFF.